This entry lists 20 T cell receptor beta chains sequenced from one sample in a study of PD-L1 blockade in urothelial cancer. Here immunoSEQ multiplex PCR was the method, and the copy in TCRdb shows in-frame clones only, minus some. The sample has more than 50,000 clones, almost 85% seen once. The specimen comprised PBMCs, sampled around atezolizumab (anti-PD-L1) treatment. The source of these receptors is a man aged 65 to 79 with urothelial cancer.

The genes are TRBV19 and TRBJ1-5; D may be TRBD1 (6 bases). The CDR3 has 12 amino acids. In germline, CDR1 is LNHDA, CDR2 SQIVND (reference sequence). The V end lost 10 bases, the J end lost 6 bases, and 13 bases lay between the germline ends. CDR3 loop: CATGEGGQPQHF. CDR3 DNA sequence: TGTGCCACTGGTGAAGGGGGTCAGCCCCAGCATTTT.

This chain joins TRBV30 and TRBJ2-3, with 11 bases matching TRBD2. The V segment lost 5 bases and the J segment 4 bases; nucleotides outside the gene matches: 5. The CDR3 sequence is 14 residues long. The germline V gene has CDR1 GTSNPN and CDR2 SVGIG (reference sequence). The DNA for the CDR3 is TGTGCCTGGCATAGCGGGAGGGCCGCAGATACGCAGTATTTT. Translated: CAWHSGRAADTQYF. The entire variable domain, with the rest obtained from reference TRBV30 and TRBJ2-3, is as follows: SQTIHQWPATLVQPVGSPLSLECTVEGTSNPNLYWYRQAAGRGLQLLFYSVGIGQISSEVPQNLSASRPQDRQFILSSKKLLLSDSGFYLCAWHSGRAADTQYFGPGTRLTVL.

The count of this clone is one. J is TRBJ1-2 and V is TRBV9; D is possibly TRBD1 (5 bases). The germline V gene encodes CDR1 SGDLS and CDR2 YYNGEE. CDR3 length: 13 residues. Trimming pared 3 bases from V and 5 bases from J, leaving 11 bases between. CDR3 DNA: TGTGCCAGCAGCGCCGGACATATTTATGGCTACACCTTC. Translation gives CASSAGHIYGYTF.

CDR3 DNA sequence: TGTGCTAGCCAATCGACAGGTCCGAAGCAGTTCTTC. Encoded protein: CASQSTGPKQFF. This chain connects TRBV7-7 to TRBJ2-1; perhaps TRBD1 as D (6 bases). The CDR3 sequence is 12 residues long. CDR1 SSHAT and CDR2 FNYEAQ come from the germline V gene (reference sequence).

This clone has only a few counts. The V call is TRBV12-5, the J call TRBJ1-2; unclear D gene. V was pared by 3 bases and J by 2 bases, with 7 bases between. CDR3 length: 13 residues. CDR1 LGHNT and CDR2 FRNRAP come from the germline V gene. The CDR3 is CASGLSGNYGYTF. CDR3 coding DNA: TGTGCTAGTGGTTTATCCGGGAACTATGGCTACACCTTC.

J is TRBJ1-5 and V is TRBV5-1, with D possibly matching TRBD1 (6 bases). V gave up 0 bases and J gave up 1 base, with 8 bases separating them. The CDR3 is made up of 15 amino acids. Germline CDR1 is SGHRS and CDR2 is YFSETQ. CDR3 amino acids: CASSLGDNSNQPQHF. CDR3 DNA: TGCGCCAGCAGCTTGGGGGACAACAGCAATCAGCCCCAGCATTTT.

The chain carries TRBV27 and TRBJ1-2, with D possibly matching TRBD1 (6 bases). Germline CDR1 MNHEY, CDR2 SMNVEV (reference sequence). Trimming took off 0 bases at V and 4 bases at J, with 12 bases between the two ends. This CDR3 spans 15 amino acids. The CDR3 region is CASSLSSGVSYGYTF. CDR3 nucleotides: TGTGCCAGCAGTTTATCCTCAGGGGTTTCCTATGGCTACACCTTC.

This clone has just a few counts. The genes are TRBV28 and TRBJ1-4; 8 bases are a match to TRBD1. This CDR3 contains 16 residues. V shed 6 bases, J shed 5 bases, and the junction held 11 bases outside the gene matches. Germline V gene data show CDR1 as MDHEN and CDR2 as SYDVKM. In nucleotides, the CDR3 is TGTGCCAGCAGGAGGACAGGGTTCAATTGGAATGAAAAACTGTTTTTT. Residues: CASRRTGFNWNEKLFF.

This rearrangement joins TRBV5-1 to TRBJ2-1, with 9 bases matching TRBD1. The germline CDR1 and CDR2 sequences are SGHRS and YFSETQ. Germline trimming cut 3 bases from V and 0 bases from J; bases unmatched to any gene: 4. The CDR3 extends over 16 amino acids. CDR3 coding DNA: TGCGCCAGCAGCTCAGGGACAGGGAGCTCCTACAATGAGCAGTTCTTC. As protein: CASSSGTGSSYNEQFF.

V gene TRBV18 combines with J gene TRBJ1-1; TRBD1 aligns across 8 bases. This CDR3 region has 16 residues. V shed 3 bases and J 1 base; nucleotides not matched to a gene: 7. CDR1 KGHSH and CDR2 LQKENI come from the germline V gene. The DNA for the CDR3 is TGTGCCAGCTCACCGCTTAAAGGACAGGGGAACACTGAAGCTTTCTTT. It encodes CASSPLKGQGNTEAFF.

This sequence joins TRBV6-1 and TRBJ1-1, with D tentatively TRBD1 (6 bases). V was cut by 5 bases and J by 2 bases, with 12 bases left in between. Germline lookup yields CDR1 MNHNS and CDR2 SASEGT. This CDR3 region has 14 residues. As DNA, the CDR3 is TGTGCCAGCAGTATAACGGACAGAAACACTGAAGCTTTCTTT. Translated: CASSITDRNTEAFF.

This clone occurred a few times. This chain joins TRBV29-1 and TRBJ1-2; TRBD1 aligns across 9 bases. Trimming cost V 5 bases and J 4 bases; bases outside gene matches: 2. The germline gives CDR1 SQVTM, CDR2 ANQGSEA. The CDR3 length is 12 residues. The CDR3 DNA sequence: TGCAGCGTTACGGACAGGGGCTATGGCTACACCTTC. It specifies CSVTDRGYGYTF.

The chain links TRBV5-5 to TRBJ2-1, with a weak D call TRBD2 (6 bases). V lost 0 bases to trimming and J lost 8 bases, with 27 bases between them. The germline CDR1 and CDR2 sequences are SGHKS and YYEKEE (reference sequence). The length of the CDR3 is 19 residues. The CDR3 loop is CASSLERGGNPALVDEQFF. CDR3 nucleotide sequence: TGTGCCAGCAGCTTGGAGAGGGGCGGGAACCCCGCCTTAGTGGATGAGCAGTTCTTC.

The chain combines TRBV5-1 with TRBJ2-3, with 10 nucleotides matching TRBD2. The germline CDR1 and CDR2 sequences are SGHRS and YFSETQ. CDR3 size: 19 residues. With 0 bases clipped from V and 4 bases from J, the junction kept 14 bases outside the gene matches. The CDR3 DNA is TGCGCCAGCAGCTTGGCGGCTAGCGGGAGTTTAGAGACCCCAGATACGCAGTATTTT. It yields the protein CASSLAASGSLETPDTQYF.

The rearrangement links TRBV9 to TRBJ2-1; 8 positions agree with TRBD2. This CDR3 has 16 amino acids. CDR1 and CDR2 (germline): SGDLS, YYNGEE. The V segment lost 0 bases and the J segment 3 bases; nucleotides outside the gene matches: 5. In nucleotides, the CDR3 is TGTGCCAGCAGCGTAGCTAGTAGCGGGAACTACAATGAGCAGTTCTTC. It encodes CASSVASSGNYNEQFF.

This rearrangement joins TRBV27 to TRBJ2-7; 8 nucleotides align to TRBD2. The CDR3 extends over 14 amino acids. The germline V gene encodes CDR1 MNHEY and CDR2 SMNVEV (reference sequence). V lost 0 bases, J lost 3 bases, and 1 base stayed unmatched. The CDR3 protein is CASSLSAGGYEQYF. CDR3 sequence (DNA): TGTGCCAGCAGTTTATCCGCGGGAGGCTACGAGCAGTACTTC.

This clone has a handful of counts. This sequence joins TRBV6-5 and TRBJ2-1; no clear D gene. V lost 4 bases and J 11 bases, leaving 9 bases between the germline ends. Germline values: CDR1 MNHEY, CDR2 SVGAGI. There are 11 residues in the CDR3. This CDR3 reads CASSFRLQQFF. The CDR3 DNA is TGTGCCAGCAGTTTTAGACTCCAGCAGTTCTTC.

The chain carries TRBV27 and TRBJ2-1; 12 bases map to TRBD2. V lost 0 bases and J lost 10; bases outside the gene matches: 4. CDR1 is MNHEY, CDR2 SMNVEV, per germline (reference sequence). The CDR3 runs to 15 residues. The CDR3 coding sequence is TGTGCCAGCAGTTTATCGGCTAGCGGGAGGGCAGAGCAGTTCTTC. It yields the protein CASSLSASGRAEQFF.

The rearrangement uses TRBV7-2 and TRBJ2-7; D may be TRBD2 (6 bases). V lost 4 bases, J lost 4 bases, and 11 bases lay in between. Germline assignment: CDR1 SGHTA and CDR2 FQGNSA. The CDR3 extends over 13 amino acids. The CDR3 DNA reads TGTGCCAGCAGCTATTTGGGGGGTTACGAGCAGTACTTC. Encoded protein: CASSYLGGYEQYF.

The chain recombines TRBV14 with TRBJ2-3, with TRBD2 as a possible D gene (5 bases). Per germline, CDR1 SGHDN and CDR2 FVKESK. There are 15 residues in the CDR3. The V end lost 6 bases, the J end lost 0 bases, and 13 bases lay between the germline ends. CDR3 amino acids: CASRPQRSSTDTQYF. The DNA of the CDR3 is TGTGCCAGCAGACCTCAGCGGTCTAGCACAGATACGCAGTATTTT.